The clone carrying this TCR beta chain was seen ten or more times. The germline V gene has CDR1 SEHNR and CDR2 FQNEAQ (reference sequence). The length of the CDR3 is 14 residues. J lost 1 base, V lost 6 bases, and 3 bases had no gene match. One entry per CDR3 protein results from TCRdb running MiXCR on the 5' RACE reads. The sample consists of 85,000 to 95,000 distinct CDR3 sequences, about 14% of them appearing once. This sample was included in a study of early T cells in non-severe SARS-CoV-2 infection. Sequencing was done on a sample of whole blood. This TCR was sampled from an adult who was a healthcare worker with PCR-confirmed SARS-CoV-2 infection or an uninfected control (not recorded which). The chain joins TRBV7-9 to TRBJ1-1; 9 bases map to TRBD1. The DNA for the CDR3 is TGTGCCAGCAGTCGGACAGGGGAGAACACTGAAGCTTTCTTT. Translated: CASSRTGENTEAFF.